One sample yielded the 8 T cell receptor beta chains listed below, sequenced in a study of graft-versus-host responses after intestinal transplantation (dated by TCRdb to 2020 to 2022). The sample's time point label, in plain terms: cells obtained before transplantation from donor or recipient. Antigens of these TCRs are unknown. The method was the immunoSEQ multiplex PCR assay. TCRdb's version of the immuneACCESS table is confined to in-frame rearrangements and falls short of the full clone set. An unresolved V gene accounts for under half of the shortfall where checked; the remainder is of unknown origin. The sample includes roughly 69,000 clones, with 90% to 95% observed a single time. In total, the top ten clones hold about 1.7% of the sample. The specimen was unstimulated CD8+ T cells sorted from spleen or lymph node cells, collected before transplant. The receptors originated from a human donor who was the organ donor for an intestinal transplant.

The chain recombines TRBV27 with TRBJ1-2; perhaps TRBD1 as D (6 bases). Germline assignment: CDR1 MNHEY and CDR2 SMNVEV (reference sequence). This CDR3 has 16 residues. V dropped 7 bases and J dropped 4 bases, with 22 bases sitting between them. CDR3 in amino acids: CASKYKETGRTYGYTF. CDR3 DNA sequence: TGTGCCAGCAAATATAAAGAGACAGGCAGAACCTATGGCTACACCTTC.

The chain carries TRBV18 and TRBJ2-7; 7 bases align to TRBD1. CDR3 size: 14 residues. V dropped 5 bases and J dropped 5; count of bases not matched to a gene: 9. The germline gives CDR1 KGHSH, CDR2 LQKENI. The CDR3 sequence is CASSKFYRGHEQYF. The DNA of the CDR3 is TGTGCCAGCTCAAAGTTTTACAGGGGCCACGAGCAGTACTTC.

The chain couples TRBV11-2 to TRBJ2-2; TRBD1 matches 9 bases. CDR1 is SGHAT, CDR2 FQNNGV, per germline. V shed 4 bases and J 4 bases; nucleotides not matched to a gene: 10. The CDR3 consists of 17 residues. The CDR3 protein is CASSYNPQGAGTGELFF. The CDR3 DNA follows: TGTGCCAGCAGCTACAATCCACAGGGGGCAGGCACCGGGGAGCTGTTTTTT.

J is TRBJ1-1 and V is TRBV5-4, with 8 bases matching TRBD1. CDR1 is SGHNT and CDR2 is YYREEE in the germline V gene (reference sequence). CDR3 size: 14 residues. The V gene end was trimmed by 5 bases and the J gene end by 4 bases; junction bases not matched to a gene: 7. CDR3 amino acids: CASSQGAAGTEAFF. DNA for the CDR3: TGTGCCAGCAGTCAGGGGGCGGCGGGCACTGAAGCTTTCTTT. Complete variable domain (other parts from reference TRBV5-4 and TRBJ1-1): ETGVTQSPTHLIKTRGQQVTLRCSSQSGHNTVSWYQQALGQGPQFIFQYYREEENGRGNFPPRFSGLQFPNYSSELNVNALELDDSALYLCASSQGAAGTEAFFGQGTRLTVV.

The CDR3: CASSQATWGVFPNQPQHF. CDR3 nucleotides: TGCGCCAGCAGCCAAGCCACGTGGGGGGTGTTTCCCAATCAGCCCCAGCATTTT. The chain employs TRBV4-1 and TRBJ1-5; a possible D gene is TRBD1 (5 bases). Germline CDR1 and CDR2: MGHRA and YSYEKL. The CDR3 spans 18 residues. V was trimmed by 1 base and J by 3 bases, leaving 19 bases between them.

The CDR3 here is CASSWGLAETGELFF. The CDR3 bases are TGTGCCAGCAGTTGGGGACTAGCGGAGACCGGGGAGCTGTTTTTT. This rearrangement joins TRBV6-5 to TRBJ2-2; the match to TRBD2 covers 11 bases. J lost 5 bases, V lost 4 bases, and 3 bases had no gene match. CDR3 length equals 15 residues. Germline CDR1 is MNHEY and CDR2 is SVGAGI.

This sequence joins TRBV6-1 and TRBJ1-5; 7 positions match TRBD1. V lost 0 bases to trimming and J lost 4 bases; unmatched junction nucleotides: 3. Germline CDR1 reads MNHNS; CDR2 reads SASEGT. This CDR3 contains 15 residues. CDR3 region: CASSEAQTGNQPQHF. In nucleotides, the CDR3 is TGTGCCAGCAGTGAAGCGCAGACAGGGAATCAGCCCCAGCATTTT.

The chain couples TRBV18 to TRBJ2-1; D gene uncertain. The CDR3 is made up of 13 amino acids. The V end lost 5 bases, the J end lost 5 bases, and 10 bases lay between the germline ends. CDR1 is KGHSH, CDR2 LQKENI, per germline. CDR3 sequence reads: CASSAPLNNEQFF. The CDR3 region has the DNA TGTGCCAGCTCAGCCCCACTGAACAATGAGCAGTTCTTC. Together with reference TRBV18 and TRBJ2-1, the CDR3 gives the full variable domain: NAGVMQNPRHLVRRRGQEARLRCSPMKGHSHVYWYRQLPEEGLKFMVYLQKENIIDESGMPKERFSAEFPKEGPSILRIQQVVRGDSAAYFCASSAPLNNEQFFGPGTRLTVL.